This T cell receptor (beta chain) stems from a study of T-cell memory formation after mild COVID-19. This clonotype was picked up many times. TCR alpha and TCR beta cDNA libraries with sample barcodes and UMIs came from 5'RACE using constant-segment primers. MiXCR was run by TCRdb on the 5' RACE reads, yielding one entry per CDR3 protein. The table shows 350,000 or so distinct CDR3 sequences, with about an eighth occurring only once. The germline V and J ends were trimmed by 4 bases and 1 base, with 6 bases remaining between them. This CDR3 contains 13 residues. Looked up from germline, CDR1 is SGHTA and CDR2 is FQGNSA.

The sample comprised PBMCs or a T cell subset sorted from them (not recorded which). The clonotype was recovered from a young man who had mild COVID-19 (a few samples of this study predate the infection). Cell type and time point are not known. The chain employs TRBV7-2 and TRBJ2-3, with D uncertain. The CDR3 nucleotides are TGTGCCAGCAGCTCGTTCGGCACAGATACGCAGTATTTT. Translating it yields CASSSFGTDTQYF.